The clone carrying this T cell receptor (beta chain) was recorded many times. Its cognate antigen is unknown. These data come from a study of molecular identifiers for immune sequencing clone quantification. With listed TCR primers and previously described methods, bulk TCR libraries were prepared. TCRdb called the PCR reads again in MiXCR, with one record for every CDR3 protein. Of 88,000 or so distinct CDR3 sequences listed, over 20% were seen once; the top ten hold more than 1%. Points from the study as a whole: Shared barcodes on identical TCR molecules could underestimate the sizes of highly expanded clones.

Libraries used about 20,000 to 1,100,000 sorted naive CD8 T cells and 10%, 30% or 50% RNA input. A CD8+CD4-CCR7+CD45RA+ phenotype served as the sorting definition for naive CD8 T cells. The material sequenced was naive CD8+ T cells from blood, with Jurkat cell RNA spiked in. Subset in this sample: FACS-sorted CD8+CD4-CCR7+CD45RA+ naive T cells. This TCR came from a human donor in good health. Some libraries in this study had Jurkat cell RNA spiked in.

CDR3 sequence (DNA): TGTGCCAGCAGTGATGACAGGGTCACTTATTATGGCTACACCTTC. This translates into CASSDDRVTYYGYTF. The chain joins TRBV9 to TRBJ1-2; 7 bases are shared with TRBD1. Germline loops: CDR1 SGDLS, CDR2 YYNGEE. The CDR3 is 15 amino acids. The junction had 12 bases not matched to a gene; V was cut back by 5 bases and J by 5 bases.